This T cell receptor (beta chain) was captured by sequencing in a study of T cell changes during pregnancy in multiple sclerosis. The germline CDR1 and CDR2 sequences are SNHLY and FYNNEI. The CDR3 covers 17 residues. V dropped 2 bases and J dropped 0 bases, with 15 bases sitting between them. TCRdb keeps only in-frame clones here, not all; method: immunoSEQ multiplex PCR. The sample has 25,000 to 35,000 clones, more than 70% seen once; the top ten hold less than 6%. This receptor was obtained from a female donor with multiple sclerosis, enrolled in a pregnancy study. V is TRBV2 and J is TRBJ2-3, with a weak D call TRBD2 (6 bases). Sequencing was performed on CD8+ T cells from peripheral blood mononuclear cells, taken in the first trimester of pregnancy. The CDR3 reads CASSEMPSATSTDTQYF. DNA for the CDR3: TGTGCCAGCAGTGAAATGCCTAGCGCAACTAGCACAGATACGCAGTATTTT.